Reported below is one TCR beta chain. Its specificity is not known. V was trimmed by 3 bases and J by 3 bases, leaving 11 bases between them. Looked up from germline, CDR1 is KGHSH and CDR2 is LQKENI. The CDR3 is 14 amino acids. Measured with immunoSEQ multiplex PCR; TCRdb has only the in-frame clones, and not every one. The repertoire holds about 120,000 clones, with about 90% as singletons. This record belongs to a study of T cell responses to AZD1222 COVID-19 vaccine. The study, taken as a whole, reports: Spike-wide vaccine-associated CD4 TCRs dominated at 160-218 and 743-854. Clonal diversity was possibly underestimated, and the donors were mostly white British, with more females. In the spike-specific TCR repertoire, nearly half reportedly target unmutated variant regions.

The chain has TRBV18 and TRBJ1-1; D is ambiguous. This TCR was recovered from an adult in good health. The sequencing used peripheral blood, collected on day 0 of AZD1222 vaccination. CDR3 sequence: CASSPPSGYTEAFF. The CDR3 DNA follows: TGTGCCAGCTCACCCCCCAGCGGGTACACTGAAGCTTTCTTT.